These T cell receptor beta chains were read from a single sample in a study of OX40 agonist ivuxolimab in advanced cancers. Libraries were prepared by immunoSEQ multiplex PCR; TCRdb keeps only in-frame clonotypes and omits some of them. The sample consists of roughly 100,000 clones, roughly 90% of them appearing once. The input for sequencing was CD4+ or CD8+ T cells sorted from blood, taken in a trial of the OX40 agonist ivuxolimab. The source is an adult with an advanced solid tumor such as melanoma, head and neck, liver or kidney cancer. The CDR3 runs from the conserved cysteine through the conserved F or W. A D gene is named only where the DNA matches it firmly. Not every row has a clone size; where given, it reads once, few, many or a size class.

>TRBD1|TRBV5-4|TRBJ2-5|NA
CASSLEGTGKETQYF
>NA|TRBV6-1|TRBJ1-5|NA
CASSEAGGPQQPQHF
>TRBD2|TRBV19|TRBJ2-7|NA
CASSTSSGTFYEQYF
>TRBD2|TRBV29-1|TRBJ2-3|NA
CAGGFSTDTQYF
>TRBD1|TRBV19|TRBJ2-2|NA
CASRDRVSGELFF
>TRBD2|TRBV5-4|TRBJ2-7|NA
CASSSPSGTYEQYF
>TRBD1|TRBV6-1|TRBJ1-5|NA
CAGRTGGRNQPQHF
>TRBD1|TRBV28|TRBJ2-5|NA
CASSARTGSIWETQYF
>NA|TRBV6-1|TRBJ2-5|NA
CASTSGLFGTQYF
>TRBD2|TRBV5-1|TRBJ2-5|NA
CASSLSFNGGTETQYF
>NA|TRBV28|TRBJ1-1|NA
CASSPSRSVGNTEAFF
>TRBD1|TRBV10-3|TRBJ2-3|once
CAMATGGGFDTQYF
>NA|TRBV5-6|TRBJ2-2|NA
CASSRSTGELFF
>NA|TRBV2|TRBJ1-4|NA
CASTMAPGANEKLFF
>NA|TRBV27|TRBJ2-4|once
CASSPRTASSLAKNIQYF
>TRBD1|TRBV19|TRBJ1-6|once
CASKTGVSYNSPLHF
>NA|TRBV16|TRBJ2-3|once
CASSQSLGRSTDTQYF
>TRBD1|TRBV18|TRBJ1-5|NA
CASSPQGGGDQPQHF
>TRBD1|TRBV4-1|TRBJ2-5|once
CASSQDGQGKETQYF
>NA|TRBV5-1|TRBJ1-2|NA
CASSLVVDNGYTF